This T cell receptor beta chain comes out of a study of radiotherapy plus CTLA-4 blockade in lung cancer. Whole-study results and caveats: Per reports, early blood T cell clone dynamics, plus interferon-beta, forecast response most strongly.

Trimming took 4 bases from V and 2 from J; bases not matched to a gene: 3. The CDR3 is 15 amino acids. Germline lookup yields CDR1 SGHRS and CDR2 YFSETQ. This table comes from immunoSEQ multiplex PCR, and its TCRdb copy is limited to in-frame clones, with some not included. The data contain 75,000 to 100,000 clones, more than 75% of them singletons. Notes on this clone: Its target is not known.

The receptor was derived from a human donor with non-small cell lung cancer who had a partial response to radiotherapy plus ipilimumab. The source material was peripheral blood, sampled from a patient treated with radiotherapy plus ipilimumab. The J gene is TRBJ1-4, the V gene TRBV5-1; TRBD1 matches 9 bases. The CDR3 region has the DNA TGCGCCAGCAGCGGGGGGACAGGGACTAATGAAAAACTGTTTTTT. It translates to CASSGGTGTNEKLFF.